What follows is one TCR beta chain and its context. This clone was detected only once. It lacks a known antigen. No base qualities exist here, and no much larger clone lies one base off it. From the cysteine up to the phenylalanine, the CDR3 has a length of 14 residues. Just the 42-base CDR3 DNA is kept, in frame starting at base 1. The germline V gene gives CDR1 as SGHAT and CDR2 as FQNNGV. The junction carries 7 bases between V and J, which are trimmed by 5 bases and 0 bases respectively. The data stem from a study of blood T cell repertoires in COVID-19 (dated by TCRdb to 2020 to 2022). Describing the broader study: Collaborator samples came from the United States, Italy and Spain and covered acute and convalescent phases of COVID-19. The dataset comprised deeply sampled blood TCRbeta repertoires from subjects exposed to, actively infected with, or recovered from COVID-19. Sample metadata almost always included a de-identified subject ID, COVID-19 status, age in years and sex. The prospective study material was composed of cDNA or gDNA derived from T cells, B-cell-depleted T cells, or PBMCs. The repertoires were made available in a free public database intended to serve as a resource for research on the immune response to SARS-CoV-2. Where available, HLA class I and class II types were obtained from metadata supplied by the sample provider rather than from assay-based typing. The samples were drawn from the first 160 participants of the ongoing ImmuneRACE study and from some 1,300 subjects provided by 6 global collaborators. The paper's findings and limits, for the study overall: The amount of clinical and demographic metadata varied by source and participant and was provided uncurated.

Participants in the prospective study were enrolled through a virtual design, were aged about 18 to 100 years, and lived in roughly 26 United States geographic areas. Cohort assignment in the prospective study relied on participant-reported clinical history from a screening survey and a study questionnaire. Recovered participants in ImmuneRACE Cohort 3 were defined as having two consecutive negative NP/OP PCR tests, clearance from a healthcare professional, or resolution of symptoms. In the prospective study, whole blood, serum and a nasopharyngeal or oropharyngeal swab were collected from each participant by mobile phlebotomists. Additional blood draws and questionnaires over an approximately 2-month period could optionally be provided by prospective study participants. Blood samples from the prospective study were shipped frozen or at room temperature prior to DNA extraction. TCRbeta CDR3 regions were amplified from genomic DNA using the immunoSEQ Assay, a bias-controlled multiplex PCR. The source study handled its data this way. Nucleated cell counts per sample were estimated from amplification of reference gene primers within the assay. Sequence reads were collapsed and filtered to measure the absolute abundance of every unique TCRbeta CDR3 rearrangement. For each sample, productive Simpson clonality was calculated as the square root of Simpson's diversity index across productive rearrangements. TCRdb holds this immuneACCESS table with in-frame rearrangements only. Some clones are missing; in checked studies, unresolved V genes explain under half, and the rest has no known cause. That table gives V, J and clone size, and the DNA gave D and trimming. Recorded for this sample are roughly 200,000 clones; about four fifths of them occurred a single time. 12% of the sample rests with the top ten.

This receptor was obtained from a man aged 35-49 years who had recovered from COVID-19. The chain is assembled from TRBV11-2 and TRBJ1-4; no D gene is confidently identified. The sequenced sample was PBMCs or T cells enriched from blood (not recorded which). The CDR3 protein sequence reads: CASSQFATNEKLFF. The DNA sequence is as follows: TGTGCCAGCAGCCAGTTTGCAACTAATGAAAAACTGTTTTTT.